The rows below give T cell receptor beta chains drawn from one sample of a study of technical replicates of blood from a handful of donors. TCRdb keeps only in-frame clones here, not all; method: immunoSEQ multiplex PCR. The sample yields around 67,000 clones, approximately 92% seen once. The specimen sequenced was T cells isolated from PBMCs. These receptors were taken from a human donor in good health. CDR3s include the opening cysteine and the closing phenylalanine or tryptophan. The D gene is left open where the match is weak. Rows may omit the clone size; those that give it use once, few, many or a size class.

abundance: NA; j_gene: TRBJ2-7; d_gene: TRBD1; v_gene: TRBV5-6; CDR3aa: CASSLTGGHEQYF; CDR3nt: TGTGCCAGCAGCTTGACAGGGGGCCACGAGCAGTACTTC
abundance: NA; j_gene: TRBJ2-7; d_gene: TRBD1; v_gene: TRBV19; CDR3aa: CASSHRDSRVEQYF; CDR3nt: TGTGCCAGTAGTCACCGGGACAGTAGGGTCGAGCAGTACTTC
abundance: NA; j_gene: TRBJ1-2; d_gene: TRBD1; v_gene: TRBV5-4; CDR3aa: CASSPYDRDYTF; CDR3nt: TGTGCCAGCAGCCCGTACGACAGGGACTACACCTTC
abundance: NA; j_gene: TRBJ2-2; d_gene: NA; v_gene: TRBV7-6; CDR3aa: CASSPRPGELFF; CDR3nt: TGTGCCAGCAGCCCCAGGCCCGGGGAGCTGTTTTTT
abundance: NA; j_gene: TRBJ2-5; d_gene: NA; v_gene: TRBV7-3; CDR3aa: CASRLTGQETQYF; CDR3nt: TGTGCCAGCAGGTTGACAGGTCAAGAGACCCAGTACTTC
abundance: NA; j_gene: TRBJ1-5; d_gene: NA; v_gene: TRBV27; CDR3aa: CASSLTGRDQPQHF; CDR3nt: TGTGCCAGCAGTTTAACAGGGAGGGATCAGCCCCAGCATTTT
abundance: once; j_gene: TRBJ2-3; d_gene: TRBD2; v_gene: TRBV4-3; CDR3aa: CASSQLAERTDTQYF; CDR3nt: TGCGCCAGCAGCCAACTAGCGGAGCGCACAGATACGCAGTATTTT
abundance: NA; j_gene: TRBJ1-2; d_gene: NA; v_gene: TRBV5-3; CDR3aa: CARSLNSLDGLVDYGYTF; CDR3nt: TGTGCCAGAAGCCTGAACAGCCTTGACGGCCTGGTCGACTATGGCTACACCTTC
abundance: NA; j_gene: TRBJ2-5; d_gene: NA; v_gene: TRBV5-4; CDR3aa: CASSLDGGRETQYF; CDR3nt: TGTGCCAGCAGCTTGGATGGAGGGAGAGAGACCCAGTACTTC
abundance: NA; j_gene: TRBJ1-2; d_gene: NA; v_gene: TRBV11-2; CDR3aa: CASSLGRVGLYGYTF; CDR3nt: TGTGCCAGCAGCTTAGGGAGGGTTGGGTTATATGGCTACACCTTC
abundance: NA; j_gene: TRBJ2-7; d_gene: TRBD2; v_gene: TRBV19; CDR3aa: CASMGEGAYEQYF; CDR3nt: TGTGCCAGCATGGGGGAGGGAGCCTACGAGCAGTACTTC
abundance: NA; j_gene: TRBJ2-5; d_gene: NA; v_gene: TRBV7-9; CDR3aa: CASSRLETQYF; CDR3nt: TGTGCCAGCAGCAGACTGGAGACCCAGTACTTC
abundance: NA; j_gene: TRBJ2-5; d_gene: TRBD2; v_gene: TRBV6-5; CDR3aa: CASSYVASGIETQYF; CDR3nt: TGTGCCAGCAGTTATGTGGCTAGCGGGATCGAGACCCAGTACTTC
abundance: NA; j_gene: TRBJ2-3; d_gene: TRBD2; v_gene: TRBV10-3; CDR3aa: CASKGLAGPEDTQYF; CDR3nt: TGTGCCAGCAAAGGACTAGCGGGACCTGAGGATACGCAGTATTTT
abundance: NA; j_gene: TRBJ2-5; d_gene: NA; v_gene: TRBV19; CDR3aa: CASSISGYLNQETQYF; CDR3nt: TGTGCCAGTAGTATTTCAGGGTACCTGAACCAAGAGACCCAGTACTTC
abundance: once; j_gene: TRBJ1-2; d_gene: TRBD1; v_gene: TRBV7-3; CDR3aa: CASSFTQGGSYTF; CDR3nt: TGTGCCAGCAGCTTCACTCAGGGGGGCAGCTACACCTTC
abundance: NA; j_gene: TRBJ2-3; d_gene: TRBD2; v_gene: TRBV30; CDR3aa: CAWSLGAGDGDTQYF; CDR3nt: TGTGCCTGGAGTTTAGGAGCGGGAGACGGCGATACGCAGTATTTT
abundance: NA; j_gene: TRBJ1-4; d_gene: NA; v_gene: TRBV6-6; CDR3aa: CASSYSTATNEKLFF; CDR3nt: TGTGCCAGCAGTTACTCGACAGCAACTAATGAAAAACTGTTTTTT
abundance: NA; j_gene: TRBJ2-1; d_gene: NA; v_gene: TRBV5-6; CDR3aa: CASSSLTAGHEQFF; CDR3nt: TGTGCCAGCAGCTCCCTGACAGCGGGCCATGAGCAGTTCTTC
abundance: NA; j_gene: TRBJ2-3; d_gene: TRBD2; v_gene: TRBV7-2; CDR3aa: CASRPGLAGSDTQYF; CDR3nt: TGTGCCAGCAGACCAGGACTAGCGGGCTCAGATACGCAGTATTTT
abundance: NA; j_gene: TRBJ2-1; d_gene: TRBD2; v_gene: TRBV19; CDR3aa: CASRSGRNNEQFF; CDR3nt: TGTGCCTCCCGAAGCGGGAGGAACAATGAGCAGTTCTTC
abundance: once; j_gene: TRBJ2-7; d_gene: TRBD1; v_gene: TRBV28; CDR3aa: CASSSLEKDRDLYEQYF; CDR3nt: TGTGCCAGCAGTTCCCTAGAGAAGGACAGGGACTTGTACGAGCAGTACTTC
abundance: NA; j_gene: TRBJ2-2; d_gene: TRBD2; v_gene: TRBV19; CDR3aa: CATQREAHTGELFF; CDR3nt: TGTGCCACCCAGCGGGAGGCCCACACCGGGGAGCTGTTTTTT
abundance: NA; j_gene: TRBJ1-1; d_gene: NA; v_gene: TRBV7-3; CDR3aa: CASSLHAGLNTEAFF; CDR3nt: TGTGCCAGCAGCTTACACGCAGGGTTGAACACTGAAGCTTTCTTT